The 7 T cell receptor beta chains below all came from one sample that was sequenced in a study. Cells sorted as Tregs were CD4+, CD25+ and CD127-/low. TCRdb passed the 5' RACE reads through MiXCR, listing each CDR3 protein once. The sample has more than 55,000 distinct CDR3 sequences; approximately 26% are singletons. The sequenced sample consisted of tumor-infiltrating Tregs sorted from the breast tumor. These receptor sequences come from a female donor with breast cancer.

This clonotype was seen repeatedly, ten times or more. The rearrangement joins TRBV2 to TRBJ2-7, with D hard to call. The CDR3 extends over 14 amino acids. Germline V gene lookup returns CDR1 SNHLY and CDR2 FYNNEI. V gave up 2 bases and J gave up 7 bases, with 15 bases separating them. This CDR3 is CASSELAPVGEQYF. The CDR3 nucleotides read TGTGCCAGCAGTGAATTGGCGCCAGTTGGGGAGCAGTACTTC. Looking up the rest from reference TRBV2 and TRBJ2-7 gives the full variable domain: EPEVTQTPSHQVTQMGQEVILRCVPISNHLYFYWYRQILGQKVEFLVSFYNNEISEKSEIFDDQFSVERPDGSNFTLKIRSTKLEDSAMYFCASSELAPVGEQYFGPGTRLTVT.

This chain joins TRBV30 and TRBJ1-6; no clear D gene. The CDR3 is made up of 11 amino acids. The V end lost 5 bases, the J end lost 12 bases, and 11 bases lay between the germline ends. CDR1 and CDR2 (germline): GTSNPN, SVGIG (reference sequence). CDR3 protein: CAWVREGPLHF. The CDR3 nucleotides are TGTGCCTGGGTGAGGGAAGGACCCCTCCACTTT.

With respect to this clonotype: Mismatch with germline at one junction end may stem from a read error. The CDR3 loop is CASSYTPGLDKQYF. In DNA, the CDR3 is TGTGCCAGCAGTTATACCCCGGGACTAGATAAGCAGTATTTT. This chain uses TRBV6-5 with TRBJ2-3; the match to TRBD2 covers 8 bases. This CDR3 is built from 14 residues. CDR1 is MNHEY, CDR2 SVGAGI, per germline.

This clonotype was picked up a small number of times. The rearrangement joins TRBV20-1 to TRBJ2-7; D might be TRBD1 (6 bases). From germline, CDR1 is DFQATT and CDR2 SNEGSKA (reference sequence). This CDR3 region has 12 residues. CDR3 sequence reads: CSPKDSSYEQYF. As DNA, the CDR3 is TGCAGCCCCAAGGACAGCTCCTACGAGCAGTACTTC.

This clonotype showed up just a few times. V gene TRBV11-2 combines with J gene TRBJ2-2, with TRBD2 as a possible D gene (5 bases). The germline gives CDR1 SGHAT, CDR2 FQNNGV. The V and J ends lost 7 bases and 6 bases respectively, with 12 bases between them. CDR3 length: 13 residues. This chain's CDR3 is CASNPDGAGELFF. CDR3 coding DNA: TGTGCCAGCAACCCCGACGGGGCCGGGGAGCTGTTTTTT.

This clonotype came up a few times. The chain couples TRBV5-1 to TRBJ2-3; possible D gene TRBD2, 5 bases. CDR1 is SGHRS, CDR2 YFSETQ, per germline. With 0 bases removed from V and 1 base from J, the gap between germline ends came to 12 bases. The CDR3 length is 16 residues. The CDR3 bases are TGCGCCAGCAGCTTGGCCCTATTGCGGGGCACAGATACGCAGTATTTT. This encodes CASSLALLRGTDTQYF.

This clonotype has a handful of counts. The rearrangement joins TRBV5-6 to TRBJ1-2, with D possibly matching TRBD1 (5 bases). Germline V gene lookup returns CDR1 SGHDT and CDR2 YYEEEE. V was trimmed by 2 bases and J by 8 bases, leaving 13 bases between them. The length of the CDR3 is 13 residues. The CDR3 sequence: CASSFRGTYGYTF. In DNA form, the CDR3 reads TGTGCCAGCAGCTTCCGGGGGACGTACGGCTACACCTTC. Using reference TRBV5-6 and TRBJ1-2 for the parts outside the CDR3, the full variable domain is DAGVTQSPTHLIKTRGQQVTLRCSPKSGHDTVSWYQQALGQGPQFIFQYYEEEERQRGNFPDRFSGHQFPNYSSELNVNALLLGDSALYLCASSFRGTYGYTFGSGTRLTVV.